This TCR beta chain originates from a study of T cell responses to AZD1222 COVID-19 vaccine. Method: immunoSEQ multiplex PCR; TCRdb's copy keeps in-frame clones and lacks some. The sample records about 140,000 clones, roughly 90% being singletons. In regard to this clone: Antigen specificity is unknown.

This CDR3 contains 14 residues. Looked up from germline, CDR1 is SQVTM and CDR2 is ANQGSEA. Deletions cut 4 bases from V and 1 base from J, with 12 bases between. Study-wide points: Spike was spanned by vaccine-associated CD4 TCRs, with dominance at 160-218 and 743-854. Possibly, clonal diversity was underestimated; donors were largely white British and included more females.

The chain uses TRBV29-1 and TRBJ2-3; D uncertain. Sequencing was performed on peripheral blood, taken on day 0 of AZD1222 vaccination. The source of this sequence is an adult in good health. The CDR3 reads CSVGGLVGTDTQYF. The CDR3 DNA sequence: TGCAGCGTTGGCGGATTAGTGGGCACAGATACGCAGTATTTT.